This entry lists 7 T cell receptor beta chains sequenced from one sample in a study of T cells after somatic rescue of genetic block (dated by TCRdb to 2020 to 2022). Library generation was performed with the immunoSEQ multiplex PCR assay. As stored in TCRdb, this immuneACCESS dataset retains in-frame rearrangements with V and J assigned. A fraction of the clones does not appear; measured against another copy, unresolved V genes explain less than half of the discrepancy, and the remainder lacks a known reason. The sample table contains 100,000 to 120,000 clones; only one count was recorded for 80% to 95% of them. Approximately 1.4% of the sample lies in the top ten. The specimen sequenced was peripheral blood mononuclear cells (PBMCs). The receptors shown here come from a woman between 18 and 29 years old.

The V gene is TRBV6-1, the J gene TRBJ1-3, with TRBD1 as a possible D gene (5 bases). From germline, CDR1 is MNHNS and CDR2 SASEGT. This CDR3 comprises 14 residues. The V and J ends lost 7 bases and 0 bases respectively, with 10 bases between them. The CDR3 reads CASTKRGSGNTIYF. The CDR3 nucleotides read TGTGCCAGCACAAAGAGGGGCTCTGGAAACACCATATATTTT.

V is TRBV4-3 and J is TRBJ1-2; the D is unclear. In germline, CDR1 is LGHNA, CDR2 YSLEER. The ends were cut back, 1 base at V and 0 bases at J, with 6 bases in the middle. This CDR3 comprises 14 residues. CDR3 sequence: CASSQGTPNYGYTF. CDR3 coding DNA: TGCGCCAGCAGCCAAGGAACACCTAACTATGGCTACACCTTC.

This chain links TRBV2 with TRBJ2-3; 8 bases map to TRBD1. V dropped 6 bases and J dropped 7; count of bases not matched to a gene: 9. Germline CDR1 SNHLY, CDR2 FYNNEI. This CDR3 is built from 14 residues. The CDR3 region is CASSRTGLSNTQYF. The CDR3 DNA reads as TGTGCCAGCAGCAGGACAGGGTTATCAAATACGCAGTATTTT.

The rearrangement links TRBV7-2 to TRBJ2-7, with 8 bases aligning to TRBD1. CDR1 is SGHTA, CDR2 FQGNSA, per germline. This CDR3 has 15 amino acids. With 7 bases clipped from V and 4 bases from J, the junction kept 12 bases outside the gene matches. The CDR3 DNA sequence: TGTGCCAGCACCCCCCGATTGGGACAGGCTTACGAGCAGTACTTC. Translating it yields CASTPRLGQAYEQYF.

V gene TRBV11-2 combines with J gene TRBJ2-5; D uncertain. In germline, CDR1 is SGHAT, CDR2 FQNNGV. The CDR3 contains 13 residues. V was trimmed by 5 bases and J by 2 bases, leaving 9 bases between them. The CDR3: CASSGVLQETQYF. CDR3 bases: TGTGCCAGCAGCGGGGTACTTCAAGAGACCCAGTACTTC.

CDR3 sequence: CASSQDGPGMVSTEAFF. DNA for the CDR3: TGCGCCAGCAGCCAAGACGGGCCAGGGATGGTGAGCACTGAAGCTTTCTTT. This sequence joins TRBV4-3 and TRBJ1-1; perhaps TRBD1 as D (5 bases). V was trimmed by 0 bases and J by 4 bases, leaving 18 bases between them. The CDR3 extends over 17 amino acids. Germline CDR1 LGHNA, CDR2 YSLEER.

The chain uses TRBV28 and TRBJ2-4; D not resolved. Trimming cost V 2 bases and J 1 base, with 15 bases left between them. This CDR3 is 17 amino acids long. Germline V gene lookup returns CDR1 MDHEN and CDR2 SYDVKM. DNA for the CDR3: TGTGCCAGCAGTTTAGTAGGAGTTTCTCGGGCCAAAAACATTCAGTACTTC. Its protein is CASSLVGVSRAKNIQYF.